A selection of T cell receptor beta chains follows, all from one sample in a study of OX40 agonist ivuxolimab in advanced cancers. Using immunoSEQ multiplex PCR, the repertoire was profiled, and TCRdb retains in-frame clones only, with some absent. The repertoire includes 70,000 to 95,000 clones, about 95% of them detected once, and 8.5% to 10% sits in the top ten. Sequences were derived from CD4+ or CD8+ T cells sorted from blood, sampled in a trial of the OX40 agonist ivuxolimab. The receptors originated from an adult with an advanced solid tumor such as melanoma, head and neck, liver or kidney cancer. The CDR3 runs from the conserved cysteine through the conserved F or W. Fields, in order: clone size, D gene, J gene, CDR3 length, V gene, CDR3 DNA, CDR3 protein. The D gene is left open where the match is weak. Clone size is shown for a subset of rows, as once, few, many or a class of expanded clone.

size: NA; D: NA; J: TRBJ2-2; length: 14; V: TRBV29-1; DNA: TGCAGCGTCAATGCGGGGTGGAACACCGGGGAGCTGTTTTTT; CDR3: CSVNAGWNTGELFF
size: NA; D: NA; J: TRBJ2-7; length: 14; V: TRBV9; DNA: TGTGCCAGCAGCCCGCTCCTAGAAACCTACGAGCAGTACTTC; CDR3: CASSPLLETYEQYF
size: NA; D: TRBD1; J: TRBJ2-7; length: 14; V: TRBV5-1; DNA: TGCGCCAGCAGCTTGGCCCCAGGACAGGAGGAGCAGTACTTC; CDR3: CASSLAPGQEEQYF
size: NA; D: TRBD1; J: TRBJ2-3; length: 17; V: TRBV7-9; DNA: TGTGCCAGCAGCTTAGACCCGGACAGGTCCTTCACAGATACGCAGTATTTT; CDR3: CASSLDPDRSFTDTQYF
size: NA; D: NA; J: TRBJ1-3; length: 12; V: TRBV6-6; DNA: TGTGCCTTGGGGGAGGGGGGCAACACCATATATTTT; CDR3: CALGEGGNTIYF
size: NA; D: TRBD2; J: TRBJ2-3; length: 18; V: TRBV28; DNA: TGTGCCAGCCGCCAGTCCAGACTAGCGGGGGGGCGCACAGATACGCAGTATTTT; CDR3: CASRQSRLAGGRTDTQYF
size: NA; D: NA; J: TRBJ2-1; length: 11; V: TRBV18; DNA: TGTGCCAGCTCCCCGTCGGATGAGCAGTTCTTC; CDR3: CASSPSDEQFF
size: NA; D: NA; J: TRBJ2-1; length: 16; V: TRBV11-1; DNA: TGTGCCAGCAGTCCTGTCGGCAGGCACGAAAGAGGGGAGCAGTTCTTC; CDR3: CASSPVGRHERGEQFF
size: NA; D: NA; J: TRBJ2-7; length: 12; V: TRBV28; DNA: TGTGCCAGCAGTGCCGAATTTTCCGAGCAGTACTTC; CDR3: CASSAEFSEQYF
size: NA; D: NA; J: TRBJ2-7; length: 13; V: TRBV6-1; DNA: TGTGCCAGCAGTGAAACCCGAGCCTACGAGCAGTACTTC; CDR3: CASSETRAYEQYF
size: NA; D: NA; J: TRBJ1-5; length: 17; V: TRBV10-3; DNA: TGTGCCATCAGTGAGTCCCGGGGAGGGTATAGCAATCAGCCCCAGCATTTT; CDR3: CAISESRGGYSNQPQHF
size: NA; D: NA; J: TRBJ2-7; length: 14; V: TRBV5-4; DNA: TGTGCCAGCAGCTCCCGGGCCTTGTCCCACGAGCAGTACTTC; CDR3: CASSSRALSHEQYF
size: NA; D: NA; J: TRBJ2-5; length: 15; V: TRBV5-6; DNA: TGTGCCAGCAGCTTGGCGGGGGCCACTGGAGAGACCCAGTACTTC; CDR3: CASSLAGATGETQYF
size: NA; D: NA; J: TRBJ1-2; length: 13; V: TRBV4-3; DNA: TGCGCCAGCAGCCAAGCGGGGGGGTATGGCTACACCTTC; CDR3: CASSQAGGYGYTF
size: NA; D: NA; J: TRBJ2-5; length: 13; V: TRBV4-1; DNA: TGCGCCAGCAGCCAAGCCGGGGTGGGGGAGCAGTACTTC; CDR3: CASSQAGVGEQYF
size: NA; D: TRBD2; J: TRBJ2-3; length: 14; V: TRBV6-6; DNA: TGTGCCAGCAGTTTGGGGGGGATTGGAGATACGCAGTATTTT; CDR3: CASSLGGIGDTQYF
size: once; D: TRBD1; J: TRBJ2-4; length: 14; V: TRBV11-1; DNA: TGTGCCAGCAGCCAGCCACAGGGGGCAAACATTCAGTACTTC; CDR3: CASSQPQGANIQYF
size: NA; D: TRBD2; J: TRBJ2-1; length: 13; V: TRBV5-5; DNA: TGTGCCAGCACCGGACTAGTTTTAAATGAGCAGTTCTTC; CDR3: CASTGLVLNEQFF
size: NA; D: NA; J: TRBJ2-7; length: 14; V: TRBV10-1; DNA: TGCGCCAGCAGTGACGGAGACAGCTACTACGAGCAGTACTTC; CDR3: CASSDGDSYYEQYF
size: NA; D: TRBD1; J: TRBJ2-7; length: 15; V: TRBV4-1; DNA: TGCGCCAGCAGCCAAGGTACAGGGGCTTCCTACGAGCAGTACTTC; CDR3: CASSQGTGASYEQYF
size: NA; D: NA; J: TRBJ1-3; length: 13; V: TRBV7-9; DNA: TGTGCCAGCAGTACGGCAGGAGGAAACACCATATATTTT; CDR3: CASSTAGGNTIYF
size: NA; D: NA; J: TRBJ2-7; length: 20; V: TRBV23-1; DNA: TGCGCCAGCAGTACCACAGGGACCTCGCCTATTCACGGGATCTCCTACGAGCAGTACTTC; CDR3: CASSTTGTSPIHGISYEQYF
size: NA; D: NA; J: TRBJ2-1; length: 16; V: TRBV7-6; DNA: TGTGCCAGCAGCTTAAGTCGGGGCGGTGAGGGGAATGAGCAGTTCTTC; CDR3: CASSLSRGGEGNEQFF
size: NA; D: NA; J: TRBJ2-7; length: 15; V: TRBV19; DNA: TGTGCCAGTAGTATGACGTCGGGGACCTCCTACGAGCAGTACTTC; CDR3: CASSMTSGTSYEQYF
size: once; D: TRBD1; J: TRBJ2-3; length: 15; V: TRBV7-3; DNA: TGTGCCAGCAGCGAAACAGGGGGAGACACAGATACGCAGTATTTT; CDR3: CASSETGGDTDTQYF
size: NA; D: NA; J: TRBJ2-7; length: 14; V: TRBV27; DNA: TGTGCCAGCAGTTTAGGCGGCAGACCCTACGAGCAGTACTTC; CDR3: CASSLGGRPYEQYF
size: NA; D: NA; J: TRBJ1-1; length: 13; V: TRBV5-1; DNA: TGCGCCAGCCGAGAGGGCGGGAACACTGAAGCTTTCTTT; CDR3: CASREGGNTEAFF
size: NA; D: NA; J: TRBJ1-2; length: 13; V: TRBV2; DNA: TGTGCCAGCAGTGGGACGGCCCGCCAAGGCTACACCTTC; CDR3: CASSGTARQGYTF
size: NA; D: TRBD1; J: TRBJ2-1; length: 18; V: TRBV7-2; DNA: TGTGCCAGCAGCTTAGTTTTCGGGGGACAGGGCCCATACAATGAGCAGTTCTTC; CDR3: CASSLVFGGQGPYNEQFF
size: NA; D: NA; J: TRBJ1-2; length: 15; V: TRBV19; DNA: TGTGCCAGTAGTCCCGCAGGTTGGGGGGGAGATGGCTACACCTTC; CDR3: CASSPAGWGGDGYTF
size: NA; D: NA; J: TRBJ2-5; length: 15; V: TRBV28; DNA: TGTGCCAGCAGTTTTTTTGGACAGCCTCAAGAGACCCAGTACTTC; CDR3: CASSFFGQPQETQYF
size: once; D: TRBD1; J: TRBJ2-1; length: 13; V: TRBV28; DNA: TGTGCCAGCAGTCCGAGACAGGGAAAAGAGCAGTTCTTC; CDR3: CASSPRQGKEQFF
size: once; D: NA; J: TRBJ1-1; length: 13; V: TRBV7-9; DNA: TGTGCCAGCAGCTCCGGAGGCAGCATTGAAGCTTTCTTT; CDR3: CASSSGGSIEAFF
size: NA; D: TRBD2; J: TRBJ2-7; length: 13; V: TRBV6-5; DNA: TGTGCCAGCAGTTACTTGCGGGGGTACGAGCAGTACTTC; CDR3: CASSYLRGYEQYF
size: NA; D: NA; J: TRBJ2-7; length: 14; V: TRBV5-4; DNA: TGTGCCAGCAGCTTGGCCTTGGCTAACTACGAGCAGTACTTC; CDR3: CASSLALANYEQYF
size: NA; D: NA; J: TRBJ2-7; length: 14; V: TRBV5-1; DNA: TGCGCCAGCAGCTTGGCCGACGGCTGGGGCGAGCAGTACTTC; CDR3: CASSLADGWGEQYF
size: NA; D: NA; J: TRBJ2-1; length: 14; V: TRBV21-1; DNA: TGTGCCAGCAGCACTAGCGGGACCCTAAATGAGCAGTTCTTC; CDR3: CASSTSGTLNEQFF
size: NA; D: NA; J: TRBJ2-7; length: 13; V: TRBV14; DNA: TGTGCCAGCAGCCCCCGACCATCCTACGAGCAGTACTTC; CDR3: CASSPRPSYEQYF
size: NA; D: TRBD1; J: TRBJ1-2; length: 15; V: TRBV5-6; DNA: TGTGCCAGCAGCCCCGGACAGGTGCTCGGCTATGGCTACACCTTC; CDR3: CASSPGQVLGYGYTF
size: NA; D: NA; J: TRBJ1-1; length: 15; V: TRBV6-5; DNA: TGTGCCAGCAGTTATGGGCCACAGGGATCCACTGAAGCTTTCTTT; CDR3: CASSYGPQGSTEAFF
size: NA; D: TRBD2; J: TRBJ2-1; length: 15; V: TRBV5-6; DNA: TGTGCCAGCAGCTTAGGGACTAGCGGCTACAATGAGCAGTTCTTC; CDR3: CASSLGTSGYNEQFF
size: NA; D: NA; J: TRBJ1-5; length: 13; V: TRBV27; DNA: TGTGCCAGCAGTTGGAAGGTACATCAGCCCCAGCATTTT; CDR3: CASSWKVHQPQHF
size: once; D: NA; J: TRBJ2-2; length: 18; V: TRBV21-1; DNA: TGTGCCAGCAGCAACGTACTAAGGCTCCCCACCTTTACCGGGGAGCTGTTTTTT; CDR3: CASSNVLRLPTFTGELFF
size: NA; D: TRBD2; J: TRBJ2-7; length: 15; V: TRBV7-2; DNA: TGTGCCAGCAGCCCCCTAGGGACTAGCGTCTACGAGCAGTACTTC; CDR3: CASSPLGTSVYEQYF
size: NA; D: NA; J: TRBJ2-1; length: 13; V: TRBV5-4; DNA: TGTGCCAGCAGCCCCTCGGAGGGCAATGAGCAGTTCTTC; CDR3: CASSPSEGNEQFF
size: few; D: TRBD2; J: TRBJ2-1; length: 15; V: TRBV28; DNA: TGTGCCAGCAGTTTCATCGGGACTAGCAACAATGAGCAGTTCTTC; CDR3: CASSFIGTSNNEQFF
size: NA; D: NA; J: TRBJ1-5; length: 15; V: TRBV19; DNA: TGTGCCAGTAGTATAGGTGCAGGGAGCAATCAGCCCCAGCATTTT; CDR3: CASSIGAGSNQPQHF
size: NA; D: NA; J: TRBJ1-6; length: 15; V: TRBV10-3; DNA: TGTGCCATCAGTGAAGGCCCACAGGGAGATTCACCCCTCCACTTT; CDR3: CAISEGPQGDSPLHF
size: NA; D: TRBD1; J: TRBJ1-5; length: 17; V: TRBV4-1; DNA: TGCGCCAGCAGCCGAGGGGCAGGGGGCCAAGGCAATCAGCCCCAGCATTTT; CDR3: CASSRGAGGQGNQPQHF
size: NA; D: NA; J: TRBJ2-7; length: 14; V: TRBV7-6; DNA: TGTGCCAGCAGCTTAGGGGGGGTAGCCTACGAGCAGTACTTC; CDR3: CASSLGGVAYEQYF
size: NA; D: NA; J: TRBJ2-3; length: 16; V: TRBV4-1; DNA: TGCGCCAGCAGCCAAGTGGGGGCAGGGGGGACAGATACGCAGTATTTT; CDR3: CASSQVGAGGTDTQYF
size: NA; D: NA; J: TRBJ1-2; length: 15; V: TRBV4-1; DNA: TGCGCCAGCAGCCAAGCCCCGGACAGCAACTATGGCTACACCTTC; CDR3: CASSQAPDSNYGYTF
size: once; D: NA; J: TRBJ2-2; length: 14; V: TRBV6-1; DNA: TGTGCCAGCAGTGAATCGGGGTTGTCCGGGGAGCTGTTTTTT; CDR3: CASSESGLSGELFF
size: once; D: NA; J: TRBJ2-1; length: 12; V: TRBV9; DNA: TGTGCCAGCAGCGAGGAAGCGAATCAGCAGTTCTTC; CDR3: CASSEEANQQFF
size: NA; D: NA; J: TRBJ1-2; length: 18; V: TRBV7-9; DNA: TGTGCCAGCAGCTTAGAACCCCACCCGGGTGGAGCTAACTATGGCTACACCTTC; CDR3: CASSLEPHPGGANYGYTF
size: NA; D: NA; J: TRBJ2-3; length: 15; V: TRBV7-2; DNA: TGTGCCAGCAGCGGTAACAGGGTCAGCACAGATACGCAGTATTTT; CDR3: CASSGNRVSTDTQYF